A selection of T cell receptor beta chains follows, all from one sample in a study of Graves' ophthalmopathy and Graves' hyperthyroidism. One entry per CDR3 protein, called by TCRdb with MiXCR from the multiplex PCR reads. Among about 370,000 distinct CDR3 sequences listed, about a sixth were seen once. The sequenced sample consisted of peripheral blood. Every receptor here comes from a woman aged 18-29 years with Graves' ophthalmopathy. CDR3s include the opening cysteine and the closing phenylalanine or tryptophan. A D gene is named only where the DNA matches it firmly. Where a row states a size, it is once, few, many or the class of an expanded clone; other rows omit it.

V gene	clone size	J gene	CDR3 length	D gene	CDR3 protein	CDR3 DNA
TRBV11-2	few	TRBJ2-3	16	TRBD2	CASSPRGGGYTDTQYF	TGTGCCAGCAGCCCCCGGGGGGGGGGGTACACAGATACGCAGTATTTT
TRBV7-2	many	TRBJ1-2	14	.	CASSLVEGPYGYTF	TGTGCCAGCAGCTTAGTGGAAGGCCCCTATGGCTACACCTTC
TRBV4-3	many	TRBJ1-2	13	.	CASSQVRGYGYTF	TGCGCCAGCAGCCAAGTCCGTGGCTATGGCTACACCTTC
TRBV6-1	many	TRBJ1-2	12	.	CASSEGTHGYTF	TGTGCCAGCAGTGAAGGGACTCACGGCTACACCTTC
TRBV30	many	TRBJ1-5	16	TRBD1	CAWSGASTGGKLAQHF	TGTGCCTGGAGTGGGGCCTCCACAGGGGGGAAATTGGCCCAGCATTTT
TRBV28	many	TRBJ2-7	14	.	CASSLWTRLNEQYF	TGTGCCAGCAGTCTTTGGACGCGCCTAAACGAGCAGTACTTC
TRBV6-5	many	TRBJ2-7	15	.	CASSYRIGGSYEQYF	TGTGCCAGCAGTTACCGAATAGGGGGCTCCTACGAGCAGTACTTC
TRBV11-2	many	TRBJ2-2	16	.	CASSLEQIMNTGELFF	TGTGCCAGCAGCTTAGAACAGATCATGAACACCGGGGAGCTGTTTTTT
TRBV6-5	many	TRBJ1-5	12	.	CASSYDDQPQHF	TGTGCCAGCAGTTATGATGATCAGCCCCAGCATTTT
TRBV7-8	.	TRBJ2-6	15	TRBD1	CASSLADRGTNVLTF	TGTGCCAGCAGCTTAGCGGACAGGGGAACCAACGTCCTGACTTTC
TRBV30	few	TRBJ2-5	13	TRBD2	CAWRTSGGETQYF	TGTGCCTGGAGAACTAGCGGGGGAGAGACCCAGTACTTC
TRBV10-3	.	TRBJ1-2	16	TRBD1	CAISEFIAGQGHGYTF	TGTGCCATCAGTGAGTTTATCGCGGGACAGGGGCATGGCTACACCTTC
TRBV28	many	TRBJ1-1	11	.	CASQVYTEAFF	TGTGCCAGCCAAGTGTACACTGAAGCTTTCTTT
TRBV20-1	many	TRBJ1-1	14	.	CSAVSVSLNTEAFF	TGCAGTGCTGTTTCGGTCTCTCTGAACACTGAAGCTTTCTTT
TRBV10-3	once	TRBJ2-7	14	TRBD2	CAISESGLAGEQYF	TGTGCCATCAGTGAGTCGGGACTAGCCGGCGAGCAGTACTTC
TRBV2	many	TRBJ2-7	13	.	CASSPVAVDEQYF	TGTGCCAGCAGCCCCGTGGCAGTCGATGAGCAGTACTTC
TRBV19	many	TRBJ1-1	13	.	CASRGKEMAEAFF	TGTGCCAGTAGGGGGAAGGAAATGGCTGAAGCTTTCTTT
TRBV6-1	many	TRBJ2-7	14	TRBD1	CASRPTGSSYEQYF	TGTGCCAGCAGACCGACAGGGAGCTCCTACGAGCAGTACTTC
TRBV7-9	many	TRBJ1-5	14	.	CAAGGALLNQPQHF	TGTGCAGCTGGGGGGGCCTTACTCAATCAGCCCCAGCATTTT
TRBV12-3/TRBV12-4	few	TRBJ2-2	13	.	CASAGRPTGELFF	TGTGCCAGCGCTGGACGGCCCACCGGGGAGCTGTTTTTT